The 18 T cell receptor beta chains below come from one sample, sequenced in a study of blood T cell repertoires in COVID-19. Sequencing was performed with immunoSEQ multiplex PCR; in TCRdb, only in-frame clones are kept and a portion is missing. The data hold over 150,000 clones, with around 87% observed a single time. The sequenced sample consisted of peripheral blood. Receptors were obtained from a man aged 35 to 55 with active or convalescent COVID-19.

J is TRBJ1-2 and V is TRBV19; 9 bases are a match to TRBD1. Germline values: CDR1 LNHDA, CDR2 SQIVND (reference sequence). The length of the CDR3 is 14 residues. After removal of 4 bases from V and 7 bases from J, the junction contained 7 bases not matched to a gene. CDR3 amino acids: CASSSTGTGFGYTF. The CDR3 DNA follows: TGTGCCAGTAGTAGTACCGGGACAGGGTTTGGCTACACCTTC.

The chain is built from TRBV30 and TRBJ1-2; D gene ambiguous. The germline V gene has CDR1 GTSNPN and CDR2 SVGIG (reference sequence). The CDR3 loop spans 12 amino acids. Trimming took 3 bases from V and 4 from J, leaving 9 bases between them. The CDR3: CAWRQFFYGYTF. CDR3 DNA sequence: TGTGCCTGGAGACAGTTTTTCTATGGCTACACCTTC.

V is TRBV5-1 and J is TRBJ2-7, with TRBD1 matching over 10 bases. Germline V lookup: CDR1 SGHRS, CDR2 YFSETQ. The CDR3 consists of 14 residues. After removal of 3 bases from V and 2 bases from J, the junction contained 2 bases not matched to a gene. The CDR3 protein is CASSYGTGAYEQYF. The CDR3 region has the DNA TGCGCCAGCAGCTATGGGACAGGGGCCTACGAGCAGTACTTC. Using reference TRBV5-1 and TRBJ2-7 for the parts outside the CDR3, the full variable domain is KAGVTQTPRYLIKTRGQQVTLSCSPISGHRSVSWYQQTPGQGLQFLFEYFSETQRNKGNFPGRFSGRQFSNSRSEMNVSTLELGDSALYLCASSYGTGAYEQYFGPGTRLTVT.

The chain carries TRBV4-3 and TRBJ2-5, with 9 bases identical to TRBD1. This CDR3 has 15 residues. Germline V gene data show CDR1 as LGHNA and CDR2 as YSLEER. Trimming took 1 base from V and 5 from J; bases not matched to a gene: 5. CDR3: CASSQVWGQGETQYF. CDR3 bases: TGCGCCAGCAGCCAAGTATGGGGACAGGGTGAGACCCAGTACTTC.

This clone has only one observation. V usage is TRBV5-1 and J usage is TRBJ2-7; 7 bases map to TRBD1. Trimming took 7 bases from V and 3 from J; bases not matched to a gene: 10. The CDR3 loop spans 14 amino acids. Germline CDR1 reads SGHRS; CDR2 reads YFSETQ. The CDR3 DNA reads as TGCGCCAGCGCTACCGGGACAGTCCTCTACGAGCAGTACTTC. This codes for CASATGTVLYEQYF.

This clone was counted once. The rearrangement uses TRBV6-6 and TRBJ1-5, with D possibly being TRBD1 (5 bases). The CDR3 sequence is 16 residues long. CDR1 is MNHNY and CDR2 is SVGAGI in the germline V gene (reference sequence). Deletions cut 0 bases from V and 6 bases from J, with 15 bases between. CDR3 bases: TGTGCCAGCAGTTACTCGAACCAGGGAATCCCTCAGCCCCAGCATTTT. Its protein product is CASSYSNQGIPQPQHF.

This sequence joins TRBV7-8 and TRBJ2-1, with 9 nucleotides matching TRBD1. V was clipped by 4 bases and J by 3 bases; unmatched bases: 4. Germline loops: CDR1 SGHVS, CDR2 FQNEAQ. The CDR3 spans 15 residues. CDR3 in amino acids: CASSYSTGGYNEQFF. CDR3 in DNA: TGTGCCAGCAGCTACTCGACAGGGGGCTACAATGAGCAGTTCTTC.

The chain employs TRBV24-1 and TRBJ1-2; perhaps TRBD1 as D (5 bases). Per the germline V gene, CDR1 is KGHDR and CDR2 is SFDVKD. Trimming pared 0 bases from V and 7 bases from J, leaving 8 bases between. The CDR3 loop spans 13 amino acids. CDR3 nucleotide sequence: TGTGCCACCAGTGATTTGTCAGGGTTTGGCTACACCTTC. This gives the protein CATSDLSGFGYTF.

The V and J genes are TRBV7-9 and TRBJ1-6, with D unresolved. The CDR3 has 15 residues. Trimming took 5 bases from V and 5 from J, leaving 13 bases between them. CDR1 and CDR2 (germline): SEHNR, FQNEAQ (reference sequence). The CDR3 nucleotides read TGTGCCAGCAGCCCCACGGGAGACAATAATTCACCCCTCCACTTT. As protein: CASSPTGDNNSPLHF. Full variable domain (remainder filled in from reference TRBV7-9 and TRBJ1-6): DTGVSQNPRHKITKRGQNVTFRCDPISEHNRLYWYRQTLGQGPEFLTYFQNEAQLEKSRLLSDRFSAERPKGSFSTLEIQRTEQGDSAMYLCASSPTGDNNSPLHFGNGTRLTVT.

The V call is TRBV27, the J call TRBJ1-5; 7 nucleotides align to TRBD1. Germline trimming cut 3 bases from V and 4 bases from J; bases unmatched to any gene: 0. In germline, CDR1 is MNHEY, CDR2 SMNVEV (reference sequence). The CDR3 totals 13 residues. Here the CDR3 reads CASSLGQNQPQHF. For the CDR3, the DNA is TGTGCCAGCAGTTTGGGACAGAATCAGCCCCAGCATTTT.

The chain has TRBV11-2 and TRBJ1-6; 9 bases agree with TRBD1. Germline V gene data show CDR1 as SGHAT and CDR2 as FQNNGV. V gave up 0 bases and J gave up 7 bases; unmatched junction bases: 1. The CDR3 totals 15 residues. This CDR3 reads CASSLETGGNSPLHF. The CDR3 nucleotides read TGTGCCAGCAGCTTAGAGACAGGGGGGAATTCACCCCTCCACTTT. Together with reference TRBV11-2 and TRBJ1-6, the CDR3 gives the full variable domain: EAGVAQSPRYKIIEKRQSVAFWCNPISGHATLYWYQQILGQGPKLLIQFQNNGVVDDSQLPKDRFSAERLKGVDSTLKIQPAKLEDSAVYLCASSLETGGNSPLHFGNGTRLTVT.

This clone was seen just once. The chain has TRBV3-1 (or the pseudogene TRBV3-2) and TRBJ2-4; no firm D call. This CDR3 has 15 amino acids. In germline, CDR1 is LGHDT, CDR2 YNNKEL (reference sequence). V lost 1 base and J 0 bases, leaving 7 bases between the germline ends. In nucleotides, the CDR3 is TGTGCCAGCAGCCAAGGCAGTCTAGCCAAAAACATTCAGTACTTC. Translation: CASSQGSLAKNIQYF.

The chain joins TRBV4-2 to TRBJ1-5; D is possibly TRBD1 (5 bases). Germline lookup yields CDR1 LGHNA and CDR2 YNFKEQ. This CDR3 is built from 16 residues. Trimming cost V 0 bases and J 2 bases, with 11 bases left between them. CDR3 residues: CASSQEAGVGNQPQHF. The CDR3, as DNA: TGTGCCAGCAGCCAAGAGGCGGGGGTTGGCAATCAGCCCCAGCATTTT.

The gene calls are TRBV18 and TRBJ1-2; TRBD1 is a possible D gene (5 bases). CDR3 size: 14 residues. Germline CDR1 KGHSH, CDR2 LQKENI. Trimming cost V 3 bases and J 5 bases, with 13 bases left between them. The CDR3 sequence is CASSPGAGSYGYTF. CDR3 sequence (DNA): TGTGCCAGCTCACCTGGGGCAGGGTCTTATGGCTACACCTTC.

CDR3 sequence: CASSQVAGGPGTGELFF. The CDR3 nucleotides read TGCGCCAGCAGCCAAGTGGCGGGGGGGCCGGGCACCGGGGAGCTGTTTTTT. This chain joins TRBV4-1 and TRBJ2-2; 9 positions agree with TRBD2. Trimming took 1 base from V and 4 from J; bases not matched to a gene: 7. This CDR3 has 17 residues. Per the germline V gene, CDR1 is MGHRA and CDR2 is YSYEKL.

The rearrangement joins TRBV6-2 or TRBV6-3 to TRBJ1-2, with D possibly being TRBD1 (5 bases). V lost 2 bases and J 8 bases, leaving 12 bases between the germline ends. The CDR3 sequence is 13 residues long. CDR1 and CDR2 from the germline V gene are MNHEY and SVGEGT. CDR3: CASSYPQGWGYTF. The CDR3 DNA reads as TGTGCCAGCAGTTACCCCCAGGGCTGGGGCTACACCTTC.

The chain couples TRBV27 to TRBJ2-7; D is unclear. CDR3 length: 11 residues. The V and J ends lost 4 bases and 2 bases respectively, with 3 bases between them. Germline-derived CDR1 and CDR2 are MNHEY and SMNVEV (reference sequence). The CDR3 DNA reads TGTGCCAGCAGTTCCACCTACGAGCAGTACTTC. The encoded protein is CASSSTYEQYF.

The chain's CDR3 is CASRWRAGRSYEQYF. CDR3 DNA sequence: TGTGCCAGCCGCTGGAGGGCAGGGAGATCCTACGAGCAGTACTTC. The chain links TRBV28 to TRBJ2-7; D is perhaps TRBD2 (6 bases). Germline V lookup: CDR1 MDHEN, CDR2 SYDVKM. The CDR3 length is 15 residues. Trimming removed 8 bases at V and 1 base at J, with 18 bases between. The whole variable domain, remainder taken from reference TRBV28 and TRBJ2-7, is DVKVTQSSRYLVKRTGEKVFLECVQDMDHENMFWYRQDPGLGLRLIYFSYDVKMKEKGDIPEGYSVSREKKERFSLILESASTNQTSMYLCASRWRAGRSYEQYFGPGTRLTVT.